This entry lists 25 T cell receptor beta chains sequenced from one sample in a study of blood T cell repertoires in COVID-19 (dated by TCRdb to about 2020). The method behind the library was the immunoSEQ multiplex PCR assay. TCRdb stores this immuneACCESS table with in-frame sequences only. Part of the clones is absent; in the studies checked, under half of the shortfall reflects unresolved V genes, and no reason is known for the rest. The table for this sample lists roughly 70,000 clones; roughly 90% of them were counted only once. The top ten constitute 6.9% of the sample. The sequencing input was peripheral blood. These receptors were collected from a human donor in a cohort sampled during active COVID-19.

The chain has TRBV3-1 (or the pseudogene TRBV3-2) and TRBJ2-7, with 7 bases fitting TRBD2. The junction had 9 bases not matched to a gene; V was cut back by 1 base and J by 3 bases. The germline V gene encodes CDR1 LGHDT and CDR2 YNNKEL (reference sequence). There are 16 residues in the CDR3. The CDR3 DNA reads as TGTGCCAGCAGCCAAGCGATGGTGGGGGGGGACTACGAGCAGTACTTC. This gives the protein CASSQAMVGGDYEQYF.

The chain carries TRBV7-8 and TRBJ2-5, with a weak D call TRBD1 (6 bases). V was shortened by 1 base and J by 6 bases, with 9 bases between the two germline ends. Germline lookup yields CDR1 SGHVS and CDR2 FQNEAQ. The CDR3 length is 13 residues. The CDR3 DNA reads as TGTGCCAGCAGCTTAGATCAGGGGAAGACCCAGTACTTC. Protein: CASSLDQGKTQYF.

The J gene is TRBJ2-5, the V gene TRBV24-1, with 7 nucleotides matching TRBD2. V lost 9 bases and J lost 4; bases outside the gene matches: 1. The germline gives CDR1 KGHDR, CDR2 SFDVKD. This CDR3 contains 11 residues. CDR3 residues: CATGGGETQYF. CDR3 DNA sequence: TGTGCCACCGGGGGGGGAGAGACCCAGTACTTC.

The CDR3 DNA reads TGCGCCAGCAGCTTGAACACGATGAATTCACCCCTCCACTTT. This codes for CASSLNTMNSPLHF. V is TRBV5-1 and J is TRBJ1-6, with D hard to call. The CDR3 consists of 14 residues. V was clipped by 1 base and J by 7 bases, with 9 bases between them. From germline, CDR1 is SGHRS and CDR2 YFSETQ.

This clone was picked up one time. J is TRBJ1-1 and V is TRBV10-3, with TRBD1 identical over 8 bases. The CDR3 spans 16 residues. Germline assignment: CDR1 ENHRY and CDR2 SYGVKD. The V and J ends lost 1 base and 0 bases, in that order; junction bases with no gene match: 4. The CDR3 loop is CAISEFTGGMNTEAFF. The DNA of the CDR3 is TGTGCCATCAGTGAGTTCACAGGGGGGATGAACACTGAAGCTTTCTTT.

The chain uses TRBV7-2 and TRBJ1-5; TRBD1 might be the D (6 bases). CDR3 length equals 14 residues. V dropped 3 bases and J dropped 4 bases, with 10 bases sitting between them. The germline V gene encodes CDR1 SGHTA and CDR2 FQGNSA. CDR3 DNA: TGTGCCAGCAGCTTGGACAGTTTAAATCAGCCCCAGCATTTT. Its protein is CASSLDSLNQPQHF.

This rearrangement joins TRBV11-2 to TRBJ1-1, with D hard to call. Germline V gene sequence: CDR1 SGHAT, CDR2 FQNNGV. The CDR3 covers 15 residues. V dropped 5 bases and J dropped 0 bases, with 13 bases sitting between them. The CDR3 bases are TGTGCCAGCAGCCCGGGAGTGAGGATGAACACTGAAGCTTTCTTT. Its translation: CASSPGVRMNTEAFF.

The CDR3 reads CASSNRQDGAPLHF. The CDR3 region has the DNA TGTGCCAGCAGCAACCGACAGGATGGGGCACCCCTCCACTTT. This sequence joins TRBV3-1 (or the pseudogene TRBV3-2) and TRBJ1-6, with D tentatively TRBD1 (6 bases). This CDR3 has 14 residues. V was clipped by 5 bases and J by 11 bases, with 16 bases between them. Per the germline V gene, CDR1 is LGHDT and CDR2 is YNNKEL (reference sequence).

The rearrangement links TRBV6-6 to TRBJ2-3; no clear D gene. The CDR3 length is 11 residues. V was clipped by 9 bases and J by 1 base, with 5 bases between them. Germline V gene data show CDR1 as MNHNY and CDR2 as SVGAGI (reference sequence). The CDR3: CARICTDTQYF. CDR3 nucleotides: TGTGCCAGAATATGCACAGATACGCAGTATTTT.

This clone appeared once. The chain couples TRBV11-2 to TRBJ2-7; D is uncertain. V was pared by 5 bases and J by 4 bases, with 15 bases between. The germline V gene encodes CDR1 SGHAT and CDR2 FQNNGV. This CDR3 has 14 amino acids. The CDR3 nucleotides read TGTGCCAGCAGCCCGTCGACAACGCTGTACGAGCAGTACTTC. This gives the protein CASSPSTTLYEQYF.

The V gene is TRBV7-2, the J gene TRBJ2-3; 7 bases fit TRBD1. Germline-derived CDR1 and CDR2 are SGHTA and FQGNSA. With V trimmed by 0 bases and J by 6 bases, 3 bases remained unmatched. The CDR3 is 14 residues long. CDR3 DNA sequence: TGTGCCAGCAGCTTAGCGGTGGGACAGGATACGCAGTATTTT. Protein sequence: CASSLAVGQDTQYF.

V gene TRBV6-9 combines with J gene TRBJ2-5; TRBD1 might be the D (6 bases). The CDR3 extends over 15 amino acids. The germline V gene encodes CDR1 MNHGY and CDR2 SVAAGI. V was trimmed by 7 bases and J by 1 base, leaving 16 bases between them. CDR3: CASNKIRDIQETQYF. CDR3 sequence (DNA): TGTGCCAGCAATAAGATCCGGGACATCCAAGAGACCCAGTACTTC.

This clone was seen a single time. This chain uses TRBV30 with TRBJ1-1; 7 bases agree with TRBD1. The germline V gene has CDR1 GTSNPN and CDR2 SVGIG (reference sequence). The V segment lost 3 bases and the J segment 3 bases; nucleotides outside the gene matches: 7. The CDR3 spans 14 residues. CDR3 DNA sequence: TGTGCCTGGAGCCGACAGGGTAGGGACACTGAAGCTTTCTTT. Encoded protein: CAWSRQGRDTEAFF.

This chain joins TRBV5-1 and TRBJ2-3, with 8 bases lining up with TRBD1. Germline V gene data show CDR1 as SGHRS and CDR2 as YFSETQ. The ends lost 5 bases at V and 1 base at J; junction bases unmatched: 3. The CDR3 consists of 14 residues. The CDR3 sequence is CASRTGQGTDTQYF. The CDR3 coding sequence is TGCGCCAGCAGAACGGGACAGGGCACAGATACGCAGTATTTT.

This clone has only a few counts. The chain carries TRBV28 and TRBJ1-1, with 9 bases lining up with TRBD1. Germline values: CDR1 MDHEN, CDR2 SYDVKM. The CDR3 runs to 14 residues. V lost 7 bases to trimming and J lost 4 bases; unmatched junction nucleotides: 7. The CDR3: CASMGGGQGTEAFF. The CDR3 DNA sequence: TGTGCCAGCATGGGAGGGGGACAGGGCACTGAAGCTTTCTTT.

This clone has only one observation. The rearrangement joins TRBV3-1 (or the pseudogene TRBV3-2) to TRBJ1-5; TRBD1 is a possible D gene (5 bases). V dropped 4 bases and J dropped 2 bases, with 9 bases sitting between them. Germline V CDR1 and CDR2: LGHDT, YNNKEL (reference sequence). The CDR3 contains 14 residues. The CDR3 region is CASSLLGGNQPQHF. DNA of the CDR3: TGTGCCAGCAGCCTTCTAGGGGGCAATCAGCCCCAGCATTTT.

The J gene is TRBJ2-5, the V gene TRBV14, with TRBD1 as a possible D gene (6 bases). Per germline, CDR1 SGHDN and CDR2 FVKESK. The CDR3 runs 15 residues. Trimming cost V 7 bases and J 5 bases, with 20 bases left between them. The CDR3 DNA sequence: TGTGCCAGCAACCCTCTTGGGGGCTCACGGGAGACCCAGTACTTC. This codes for CASNPLGGSRETQYF.

The chain employs TRBV6-5 and TRBJ2-2; no reliable D call. In germline, CDR1 is MNHEY, CDR2 SVGAGI. Trimming shortened V by 4 bases and J by 5 bases, and 17 bases separated the two germline ends. The CDR3 covers 16 residues. The CDR3 sequence is CASSWSTQLLTGELFF. CDR3 in DNA: TGTGCCAGCAGTTGGTCGACTCAGTTGTTAACCGGGGAGCTGTTTTTT.

J is TRBJ2-7 and V is TRBV18, with TRBD2 identical over 9 bases. V was pared by 6 bases and J by 7 bases, with 13 bases of the junction left unmatched. The CDR3 loop spans 15 amino acids. CDR1 and CDR2 from the germline V gene are KGHSH and LQKENI. CDR3 coding DNA: TGTGCCAGCTCCCCGTTGGCTAGCGGGGTGGTAGAGCAGTACTTC. Translating it yields CASSPLASGVVEQYF.

This clone was counted a single time. The chain carries TRBV18 and TRBJ1-1; perhaps TRBD1 as D (5 bases). CDR3 length equals 14 residues. V shed 3 bases and J shed 5 bases, with 13 bases lying between them. Germline V CDR1 and CDR2: KGHSH, LQKENI. This CDR3 reads CASSPFGGTTEAFF. CDR3 DNA: TGTGCCAGCTCACCCTTTGGGGGGACTACTGAAGCTTTCTTT.

This sequence joins TRBV4-1 and TRBJ1-2; perhaps TRBD1 as D (5 bases). This CDR3 region has 17 residues. Trimming pared 1 base from V and 2 bases from J, leaving 17 bases between. Germline CDR1 MGHRA, CDR2 YSYEKL. This CDR3 is CASSQGGTRGANYGYTF. CDR3 sequence (DNA): TGCGCCAGCAGCCAAGGGGGGACTCGCGGAGCCAACTATGGCTACACCTTC.

The V call is TRBV19, the J call TRBJ1-5, with TRBD1 as a possible D gene (6 bases). The germline CDR1 and CDR2 sequences are LNHDA and SQIVND (reference sequence). V dropped 6 bases and J dropped 1 base, with 13 bases sitting between them. CDR3 length equals 15 residues. In DNA, the CDR3 is TGTGCCAGTAGCCTTACAGGGTTGAGCAATCAGCCCCAGCATTTT. Translation gives CASSLTGLSNQPQHF.

J is TRBJ1-5 and V is TRBV27; 7 nucleotides line up with TRBD1. This CDR3 comprises 15 residues. J lost 2 bases, V lost 2 bases, and 3 bases had no gene match. Germline V gene data show CDR1 as MNHEY and CDR2 as SMNVEV (reference sequence). The CDR3 DNA follows: TGTGCCAGCAGTTTAGAGGGGGCCGGCAATCAGCCCCAGCATTTT. It yields the protein CASSLEGAGNQPQHF.

This chain uses TRBV5-5 with TRBJ2-7; D gene ambiguous. Germline CDR1 reads SGHKS; CDR2 reads YYEKEE (reference sequence). CDR3 length: 13 residues. The V end was cut by 0 bases, the J end by 6 bases, with 10 bases between. The CDR3: CASSLGLVSEQYF. The CDR3 coding sequence is TGTGCCAGCAGCTTGGGGTTGGTGAGCGAGCAGTACTTC. The full variable domain, in which reference TRBV5-5 and TRBJ2-7 provide the parts outside the CDR3, is DAGVTQSPTHLIKTRGQQVTLRCSPISGHKSVSWYQQVLGQGPQFIFQYYEKEERGRGNFPDRFSARQFPNYSSELNVNALLLGDSALYLCASSLGLVSEQYFGPGTRLTVT.

This sequence joins TRBV15 and TRBJ1-2; D gene uncertain. Germline V gives CDR1 LNHNV, CDR2 YYDKDF (reference sequence). The CDR3 runs 16 residues. V was pared by 5 bases and J by 0 bases, with 16 bases between. The CDR3 bases are TGTGCCACCAGCCCCGCGTCCGGGATAGCTAACTATGGCTACACCTTC. The encoded protein is CATSPASGIANYGYTF.